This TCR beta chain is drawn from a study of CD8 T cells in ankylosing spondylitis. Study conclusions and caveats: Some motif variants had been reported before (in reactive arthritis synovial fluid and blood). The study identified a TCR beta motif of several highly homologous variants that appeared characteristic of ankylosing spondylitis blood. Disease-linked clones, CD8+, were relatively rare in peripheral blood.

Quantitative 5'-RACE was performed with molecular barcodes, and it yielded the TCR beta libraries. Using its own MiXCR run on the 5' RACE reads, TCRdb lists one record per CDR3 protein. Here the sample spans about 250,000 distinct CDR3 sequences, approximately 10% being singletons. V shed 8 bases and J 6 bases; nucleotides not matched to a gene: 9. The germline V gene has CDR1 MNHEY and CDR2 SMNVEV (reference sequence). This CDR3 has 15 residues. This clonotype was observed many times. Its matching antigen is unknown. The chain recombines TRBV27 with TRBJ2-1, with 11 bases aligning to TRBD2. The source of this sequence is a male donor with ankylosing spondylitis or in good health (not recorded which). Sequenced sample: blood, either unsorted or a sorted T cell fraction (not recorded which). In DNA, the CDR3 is TGTGCCAGCGCGACCGGGACTAGCGGTCGCAATGAGCAGTTCTTC. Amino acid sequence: CASATGTSGRNEQFF.